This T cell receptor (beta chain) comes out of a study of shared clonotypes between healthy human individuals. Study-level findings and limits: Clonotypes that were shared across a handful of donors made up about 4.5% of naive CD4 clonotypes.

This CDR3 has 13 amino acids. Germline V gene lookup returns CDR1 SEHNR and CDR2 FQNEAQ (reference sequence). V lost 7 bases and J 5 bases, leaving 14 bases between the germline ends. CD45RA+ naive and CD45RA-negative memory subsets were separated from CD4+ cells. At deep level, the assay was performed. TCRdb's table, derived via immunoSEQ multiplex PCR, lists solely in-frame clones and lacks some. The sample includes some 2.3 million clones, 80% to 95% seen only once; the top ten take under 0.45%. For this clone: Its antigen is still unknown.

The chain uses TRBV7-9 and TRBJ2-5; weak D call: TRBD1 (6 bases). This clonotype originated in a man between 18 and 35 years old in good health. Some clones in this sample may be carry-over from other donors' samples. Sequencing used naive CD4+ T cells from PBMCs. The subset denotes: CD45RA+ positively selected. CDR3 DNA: TGTGCCAGCATAGTTGGGGGCAGTGAGACCCAGTACTTC. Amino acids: CASIVGGSETQYF.